One T cell receptor (beta chain) is described in this entry. This clone was counted ten times or more. The specificity of this receptor is unknown. Per-base qualities were not stored, and no clone one base away is much larger. The data stem from a study of radiation and T cells in renal cell carcinoma (dated by TCRdb to 2020 to 2021). Notes on the research overall: TCR beta sequencing covered fewer than 60 samples in total, comprising around 26 tumors and approximately 27 peripheral blood samples. Across all 50 or so samples, several million unique CDR3 nucleotide sequences encoding some 2.6 million unique CDR3 amino acid sequences were identified. Overall results and qualifications from the work: The single-armed trial design could not address effects of radiation dose or scheduling on the TCR repertoire. An increase in top tumor clonotypes in blood was observed from baseline to 2 weeks post-radiation, followed by contraction by 4 weeks, which was taken to suggest transient expansion of tumor-resident clones. Compared with controls, irradiated tumors had higher TCR clonality, as the top 100 clonotypes made up an average of around 50% of the repertoire, versus about 40% in nephrectomy-only tumors. Because pretreatment tumor biopsies were not available, the baseline intratumoral presence of clonotypes could not be determined. A greater number of dominant CDR3 motifs was detected in irradiated tumors than in control tumors, and a larger share of the repertoire was occupied by these motifs in irradiated tumors than in control tumors. Intratumoral heterogeneity went uncaptured because the only tumor material available was small regions of roughly 1 g.

What this sample's time point label stands for: tumor resected at nephrectomy. The sample's treatment or condition label is to be understood as: 15 Gy SBRT to primary tumor, nephrectomy 4 weeks later. The samples were obtained from a clinical trial, where primary renal cell carcinomas were treated with 15 Gy stereotactic body radiation therapy and then removed by nephrectomy 4 weeks afterward. Renal cell carcinoma with clear cell pathology was present in all patients. The tumors were dissociated mechanically, digested with collagenase/hyaluronidase at 37 degrees C, processed in gentleMACS C tubes, and kept in liquid nitrogen. Genomic DNA for TCR sequencing was prepared using the QIAamp DNA Blood Mini Kit (Qiagen). The analyses included only samples that passed all quality control checks. Between the V and J ends, shortened by 0 bases and 2 bases respectively, the junction contains 11 bases. From cysteine to phenylalanine, the CDR3 is 14 amino acids long. Only CDR3 DNA remains: 42 bases, in frame from the first base. The germline V gene encodes CDR1 GTSNPN and CDR2 SVGIG (reference sequence).

TCR beta libraries were generated from genomic DNA with the immunoSEQ kit, following the manufacturer's recommendations. Library preparation used a first multiplex PCR with proprietary primers, then a second PCR adding unique barcodes, with bead cleanups after each round. A kit-provided positive control reaction and a negative control reaction were included in every sample batch. The final libraries underwent checking on an Agilent 4200 TapeStation D1000 ScreenTape, volumetric pooling, and quantification by qPCR. Sequencing was performed on an Illumina NextSeq500 using a MidOutput 150-cycle cartridge, with 156 Read1 cycles, 15 Index1 cycles, and the kit custom primers. The pooled library was loaded at approximately 1 pM, with an approximately 21% PhiX control spiked in. The original pipeline was this. Vendor-processed data were analyzed in R, with a clonotype defined as all T cells sharing the same CDR3 nucleotide sequence. In the clone abundance analyses, frequencies were normalized to the 10,000 most abundant clones in each sample. Public T cell clones, which averaged fewer than five per sample, were excluded before analysis. The dominant motif analysis was done with ImmunoMap using the PAM10 matrix, a gap penalty of 30, and a homology threshold of 0.3, and motifs with a cumulative frequency of at least 0.01 were considered dominant. Tumor-enriched and baseline blood-enriched clonotypes were defined by at least a 32-fold difference in abundance between compartments. Tumor-blood repertoire similarity was measured with the Baroni-Urbani and Buser coefficient, and groups were compared using two-tailed Wilcoxon tests in R. Held by TCRdb, this immuneACCESS table contains in-frame sequences only and omits some clones. Under half of the omission traces to an unresolved V gene where checked; the cause of the rest is unknown. The DNA gave D and trimming, while V, J and clone size come from that table. The sample contains around 15,000 clones, about half of them found a single time. Almost 40% of the sample is taken by the ten largest.

The rearrangement combines TRBV30 with TRBJ2-7; confidence is insufficient to name the D gene. Sequenced here: tumor tissue, sampled from a patient whose treatment included radiotherapy and nephrectomy. The clonotype comes from a woman aged 55 to 70 with renal cell carcinoma. In nucleotide form, the sequence is TGTGCCTGGAGTGTTGGGTGGGTCGCCTACGAGCAGTACTTC. The resulting protein is CAWSVGWVAYEQYF.